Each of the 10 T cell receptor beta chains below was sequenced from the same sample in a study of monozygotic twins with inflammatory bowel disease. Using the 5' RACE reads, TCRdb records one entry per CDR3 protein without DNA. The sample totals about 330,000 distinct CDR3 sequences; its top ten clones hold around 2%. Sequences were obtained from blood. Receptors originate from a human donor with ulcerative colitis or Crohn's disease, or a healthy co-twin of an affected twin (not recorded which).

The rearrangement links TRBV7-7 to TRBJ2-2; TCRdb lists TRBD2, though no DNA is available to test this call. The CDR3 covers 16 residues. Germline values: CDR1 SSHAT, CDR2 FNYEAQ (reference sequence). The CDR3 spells CASSRHSGENTGELFF.

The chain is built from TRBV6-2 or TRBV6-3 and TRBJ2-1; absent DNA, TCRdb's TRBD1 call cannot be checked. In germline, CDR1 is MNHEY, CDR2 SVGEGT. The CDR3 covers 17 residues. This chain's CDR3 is CASSYSTTRLGGNEQFF.

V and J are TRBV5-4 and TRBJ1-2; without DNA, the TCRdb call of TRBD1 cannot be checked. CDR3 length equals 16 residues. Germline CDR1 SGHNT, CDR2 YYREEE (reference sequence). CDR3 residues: CASSSPPGQGNYGYTF.

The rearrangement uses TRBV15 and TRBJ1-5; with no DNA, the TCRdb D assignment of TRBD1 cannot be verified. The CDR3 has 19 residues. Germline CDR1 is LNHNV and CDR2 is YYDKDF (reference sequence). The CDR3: CATSSEQGAQPYSNQPQHF.

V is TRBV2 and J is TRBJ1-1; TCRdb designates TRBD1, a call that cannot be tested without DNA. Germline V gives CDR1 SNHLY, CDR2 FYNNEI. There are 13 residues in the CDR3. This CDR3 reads CASYREVNTEAFF.

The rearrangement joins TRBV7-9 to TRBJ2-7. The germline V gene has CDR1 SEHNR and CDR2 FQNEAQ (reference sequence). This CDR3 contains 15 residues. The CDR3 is CASSRRMTDLYEQYF.

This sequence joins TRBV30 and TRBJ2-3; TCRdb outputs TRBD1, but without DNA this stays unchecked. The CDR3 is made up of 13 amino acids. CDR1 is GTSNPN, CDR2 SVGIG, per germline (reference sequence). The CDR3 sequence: CAWSRRGADTQYF.

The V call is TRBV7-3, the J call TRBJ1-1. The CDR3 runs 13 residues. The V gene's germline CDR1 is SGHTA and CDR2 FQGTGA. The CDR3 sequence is CASSPRQSTEAFF.

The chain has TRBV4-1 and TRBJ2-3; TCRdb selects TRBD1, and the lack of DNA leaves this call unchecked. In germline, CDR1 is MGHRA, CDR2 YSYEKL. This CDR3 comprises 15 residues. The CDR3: CASSQEQPGSDTQYF.

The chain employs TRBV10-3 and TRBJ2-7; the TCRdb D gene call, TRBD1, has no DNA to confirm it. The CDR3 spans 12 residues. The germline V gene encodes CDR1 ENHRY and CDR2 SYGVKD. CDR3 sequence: CATGDRPYEQYF.